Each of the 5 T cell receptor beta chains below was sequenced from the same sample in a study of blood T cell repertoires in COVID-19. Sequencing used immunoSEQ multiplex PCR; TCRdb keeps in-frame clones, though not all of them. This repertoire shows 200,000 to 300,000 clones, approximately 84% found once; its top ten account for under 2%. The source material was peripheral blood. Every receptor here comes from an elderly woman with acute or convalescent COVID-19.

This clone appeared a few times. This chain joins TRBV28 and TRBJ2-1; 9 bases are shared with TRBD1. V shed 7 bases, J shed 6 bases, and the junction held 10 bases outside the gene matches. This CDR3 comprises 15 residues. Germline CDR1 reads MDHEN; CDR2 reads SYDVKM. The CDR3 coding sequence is TGTGCCAGCATTATCGCCGGGACAGGGCTCAATGAGCAGTTCTTC. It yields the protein CASIIAGTGLNEQFF.

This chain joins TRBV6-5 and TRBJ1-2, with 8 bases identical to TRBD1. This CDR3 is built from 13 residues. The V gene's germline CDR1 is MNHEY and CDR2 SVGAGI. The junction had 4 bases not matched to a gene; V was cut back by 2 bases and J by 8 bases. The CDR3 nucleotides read TGTGCCAGCAGTTACCGGAACAGGGGGGGCTACACCTTC. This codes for CASSYRNRGGYTF.

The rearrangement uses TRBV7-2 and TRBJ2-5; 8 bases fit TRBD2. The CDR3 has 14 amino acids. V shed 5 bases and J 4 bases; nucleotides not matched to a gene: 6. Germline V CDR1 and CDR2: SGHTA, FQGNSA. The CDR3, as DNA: TGTGCCAGCAGCCGTAGCGGGGCATTAGAGACCCAGTACTTC. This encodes CASSRSGALETQYF.

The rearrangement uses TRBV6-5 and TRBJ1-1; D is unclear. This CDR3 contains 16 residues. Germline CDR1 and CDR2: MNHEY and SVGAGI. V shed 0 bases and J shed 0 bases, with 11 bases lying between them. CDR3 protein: CASSYSNGVMNTEAFF. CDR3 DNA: TGTGCCAGCAGTTACTCGAACGGAGTTATGAACACTGAAGCTTTCTTT.

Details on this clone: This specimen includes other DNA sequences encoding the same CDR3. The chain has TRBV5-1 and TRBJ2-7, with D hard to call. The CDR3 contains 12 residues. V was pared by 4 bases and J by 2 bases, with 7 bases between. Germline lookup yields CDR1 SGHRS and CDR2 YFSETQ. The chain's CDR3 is CASSASTYEQYF. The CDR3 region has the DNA TGCGCCAGCAGCGCGTCCACCTACGAGCAGTACTTC.